This T cell receptor (beta chain) was recorded in a study of blood T cell repertoires in COVID-19. Study as a whole: The United States, Italy and Spain were the sources of the acute and convalescent COVID-19 samples.

The junction had 6 bases not matched to a gene; V was cut back by 4 bases and J by 3 bases. Germline V gene data show CDR1 as SGDLS and CDR2 as YYNGEE. The CDR3 covers 15 residues. Profiling relied on immunoSEQ multiplex PCR, and the TCRdb table lists in-frame clones only, not all of them. The sample holds under 130,000 clones, approximately 92% seen once. This sequence joins TRBV9 and TRBJ1-5; 8 bases line up with TRBD1. The TCR comes from an elderly woman with acute or convalescent COVID-19. Input material: peripheral blood. The CDR3 DNA sequence: TGTGCCAGCAGCCCTGCAGGGGGCTTCAATCAGCCCCAGCATTTT. Translated: CASSPAGGFNQPQHF.